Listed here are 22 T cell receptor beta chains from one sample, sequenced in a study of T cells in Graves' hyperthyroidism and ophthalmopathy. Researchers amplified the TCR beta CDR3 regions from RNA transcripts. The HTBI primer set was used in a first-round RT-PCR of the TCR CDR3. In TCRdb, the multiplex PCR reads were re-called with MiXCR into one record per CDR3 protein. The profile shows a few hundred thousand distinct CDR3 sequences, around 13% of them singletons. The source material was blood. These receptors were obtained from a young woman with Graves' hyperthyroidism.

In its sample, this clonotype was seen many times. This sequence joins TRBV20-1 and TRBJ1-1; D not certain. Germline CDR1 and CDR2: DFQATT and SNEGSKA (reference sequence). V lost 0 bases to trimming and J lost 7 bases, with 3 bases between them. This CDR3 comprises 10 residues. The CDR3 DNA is TGCAGTGCTAGAGACAATGAAGCTTTCTTT. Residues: CSARDNEAFF.

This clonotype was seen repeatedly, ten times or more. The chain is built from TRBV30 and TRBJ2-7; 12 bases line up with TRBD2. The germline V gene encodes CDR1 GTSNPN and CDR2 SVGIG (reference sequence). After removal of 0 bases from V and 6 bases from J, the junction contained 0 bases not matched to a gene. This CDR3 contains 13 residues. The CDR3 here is CAWSVLAGGEQYF. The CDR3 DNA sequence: TGTGCCTGGAGTGTACTAGCGGGAGGCGAGCAGTACTTC. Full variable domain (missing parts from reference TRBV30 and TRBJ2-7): SQTIHQWPATLVQPVGSPLSLECTVEGTSNPNLYWYRQAAGRGLQLLFYSVGIGQISSEVPQNLSASRPQDRQFILSSKKLLLSDSGFYLCAWSVLAGGEQYFGPGTRLTVT.

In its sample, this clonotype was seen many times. CDR3 protein: CAWSVELGQSYEQYF. Here the CDR3 DNA reads TGTGCCTGGAGTGTTGAATTGGGCCAATCCTACGAGCAGTACTTC. The rearrangement uses TRBV30 and TRBJ2-7, with no clear D. CDR3 length: 15 amino acids. Trimming shortened V by 0 bases and J by 1 base, and 13 bases separated the two germline ends. In germline, CDR1 is GTSNPN, CDR2 SVGIG (reference sequence).

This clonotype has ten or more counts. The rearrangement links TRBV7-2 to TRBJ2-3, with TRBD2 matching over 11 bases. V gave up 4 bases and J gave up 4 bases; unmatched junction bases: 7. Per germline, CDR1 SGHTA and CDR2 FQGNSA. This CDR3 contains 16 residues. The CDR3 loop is CASSSPSGRLADTQYF. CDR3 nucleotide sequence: TGTGCCAGCAGCTCCCCTAGCGGGAGGTTGGCAGATACGCAGTATTTT.

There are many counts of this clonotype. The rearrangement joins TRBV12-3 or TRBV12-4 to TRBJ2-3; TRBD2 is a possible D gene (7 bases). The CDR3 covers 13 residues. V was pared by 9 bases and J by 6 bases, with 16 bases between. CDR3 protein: CASTWGGRDTQYF. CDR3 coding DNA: TGTGCCAGTACCTGGGGGGGCCGGGATACGCAGTATTTT.

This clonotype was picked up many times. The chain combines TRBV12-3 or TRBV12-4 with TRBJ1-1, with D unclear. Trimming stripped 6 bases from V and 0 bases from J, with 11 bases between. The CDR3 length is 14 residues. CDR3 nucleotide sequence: TGTGCCAGCAGCCCTGGACGGGTGAACACTGAAGCTTTCTTT. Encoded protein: CASSPGRVNTEAFF.

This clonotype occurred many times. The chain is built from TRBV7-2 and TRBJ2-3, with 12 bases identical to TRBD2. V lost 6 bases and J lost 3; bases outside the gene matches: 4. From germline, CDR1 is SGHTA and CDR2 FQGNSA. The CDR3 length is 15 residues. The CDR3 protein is CASRRTSGVTDTQYF. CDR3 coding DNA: TGTGCCAGCAGGCGGACTAGCGGGGTTACAGATACGCAGTATTTT.

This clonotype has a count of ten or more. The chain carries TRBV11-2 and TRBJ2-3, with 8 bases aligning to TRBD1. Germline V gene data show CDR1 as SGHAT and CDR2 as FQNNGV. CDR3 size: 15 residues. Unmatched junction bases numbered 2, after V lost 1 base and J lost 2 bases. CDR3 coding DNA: TGTGCCAGCAGCTTAGGGACAGGGACCACAGATACGCAGTATTTT. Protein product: CASSLGTGTTDTQYF.

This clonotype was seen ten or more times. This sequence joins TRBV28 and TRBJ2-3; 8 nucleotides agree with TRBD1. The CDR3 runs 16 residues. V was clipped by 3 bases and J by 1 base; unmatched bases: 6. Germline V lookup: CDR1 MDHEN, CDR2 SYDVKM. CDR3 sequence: CASSLVQGAGTDTQYF. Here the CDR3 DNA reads TGTGCCAGCAGTTTGGTCCAGGGGGCCGGCACAGATACGCAGTATTTT.

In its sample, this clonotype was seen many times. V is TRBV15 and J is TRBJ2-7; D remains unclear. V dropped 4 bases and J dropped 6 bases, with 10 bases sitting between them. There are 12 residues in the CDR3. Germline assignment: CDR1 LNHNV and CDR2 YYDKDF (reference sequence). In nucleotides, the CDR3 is TGTGCCACCAGCACCACGTATAGCGAGCAGTACTTC. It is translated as CATSTTYSEQYF.

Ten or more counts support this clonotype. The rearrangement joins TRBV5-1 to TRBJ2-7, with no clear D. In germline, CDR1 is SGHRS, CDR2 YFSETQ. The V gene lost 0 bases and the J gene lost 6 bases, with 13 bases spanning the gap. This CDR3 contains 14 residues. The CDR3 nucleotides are TGCGCCAGCAGCTTGGAAGAGATAGAGACCGAGCAGTACTTC. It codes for CASSLEEIETEQYF.

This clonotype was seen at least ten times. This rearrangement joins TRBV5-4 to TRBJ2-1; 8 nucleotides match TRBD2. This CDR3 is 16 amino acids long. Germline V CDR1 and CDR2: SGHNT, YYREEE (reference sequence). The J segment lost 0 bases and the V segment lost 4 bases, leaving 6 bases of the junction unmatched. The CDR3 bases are TGTGCCAGCAGCATACTAGCGGCAAGCTCCTACAATGAGCAGTTCTTC. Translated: CASSILAASSYNEQFF.

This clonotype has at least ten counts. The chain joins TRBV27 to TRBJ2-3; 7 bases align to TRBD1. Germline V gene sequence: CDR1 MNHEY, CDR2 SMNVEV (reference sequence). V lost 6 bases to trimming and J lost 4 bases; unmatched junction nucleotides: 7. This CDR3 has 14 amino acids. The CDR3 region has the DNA TGTGCCAGCAGCTCACAGGGGCGGGCAGATACGCAGTATTTT. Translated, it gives CASSSQGRADTQYF.

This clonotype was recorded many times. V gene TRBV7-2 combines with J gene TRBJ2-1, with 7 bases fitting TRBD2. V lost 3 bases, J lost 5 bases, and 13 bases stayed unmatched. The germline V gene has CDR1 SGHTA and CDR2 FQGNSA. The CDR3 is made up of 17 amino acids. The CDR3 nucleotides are TGTGCCAGCAGCTTTCTATATAGCGGGTGGAGTAACAATGAGCAGTTCTTC. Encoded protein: CASSFLYSGWSNNEQFF.

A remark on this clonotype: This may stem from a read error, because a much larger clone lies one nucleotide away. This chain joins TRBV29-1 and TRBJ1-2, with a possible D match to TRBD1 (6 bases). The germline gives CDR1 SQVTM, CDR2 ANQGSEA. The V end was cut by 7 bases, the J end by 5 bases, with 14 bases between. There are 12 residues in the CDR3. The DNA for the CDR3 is TGCAGCGCTAGGGACAAGGGGTATGGCTACACCTTC. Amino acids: CSARDKGYGYTF.

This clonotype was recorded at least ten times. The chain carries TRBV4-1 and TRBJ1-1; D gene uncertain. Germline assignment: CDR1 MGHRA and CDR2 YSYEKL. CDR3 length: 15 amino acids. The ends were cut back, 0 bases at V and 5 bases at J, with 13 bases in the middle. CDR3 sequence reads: CASSQDRKSGTEAFF. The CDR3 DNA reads TGCGCCAGCAGCCAAGACAGGAAATCTGGTACTGAAGCTTTCTTT.

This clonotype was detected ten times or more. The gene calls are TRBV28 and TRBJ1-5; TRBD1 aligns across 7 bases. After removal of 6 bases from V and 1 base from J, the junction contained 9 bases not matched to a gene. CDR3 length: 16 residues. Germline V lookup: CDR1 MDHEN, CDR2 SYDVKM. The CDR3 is CASSHDRVGSNQPQHF. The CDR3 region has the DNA TGTGCCAGCAGCCACGACAGGGTGGGGAGCAATCAGCCCCAGCATTTT. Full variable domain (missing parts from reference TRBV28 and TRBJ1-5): DVKVTQSSRYLVKRTGEKVFLECVQDMDHENMFWYRQDPGLGLRLIYFSYDVKMKEKGDIPEGYSVSREKKERFSLILESASTNQTSMYLCASSHDRVGSNQPQHFGDGTRLSIL.

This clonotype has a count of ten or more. The CDR3 nucleotides read TGTGCCACCAGTGATTTCCGACTAGGGCGGGGAGATACGCAGTATTTT. Translation gives CATSDFRLGRGDTQYF. This chain joins TRBV24-1 and TRBJ2-3; possibly TRBD2 for D (6 bases). Germline loops: CDR1 KGHDR, CDR2 SFDVKD. This CDR3 is 16 amino acids long. Trimming stripped 1 base from V and 5 bases from J, with 15 bases between.

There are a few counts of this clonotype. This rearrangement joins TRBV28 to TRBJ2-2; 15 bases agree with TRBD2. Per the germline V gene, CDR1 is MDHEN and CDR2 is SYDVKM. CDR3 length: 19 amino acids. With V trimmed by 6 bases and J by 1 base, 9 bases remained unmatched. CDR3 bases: TGTGCCAGCAGACTCCCGGGACTAGCGGGAGGTGGGAACACCGGGGAGCTGTTTTTT. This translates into CASRLPGLAGGGNTGELFF.

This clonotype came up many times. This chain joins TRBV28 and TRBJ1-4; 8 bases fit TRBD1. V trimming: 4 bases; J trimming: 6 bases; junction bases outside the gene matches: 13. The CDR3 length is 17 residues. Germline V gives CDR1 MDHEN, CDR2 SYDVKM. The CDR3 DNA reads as TGTGCCAGCAGTTCATGGACAGGGATGGGTTATGATGAAAAACTGTTTTTT. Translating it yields CASSSWTGMGYDEKLFF.

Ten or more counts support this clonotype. The CDR3 protein is CASSLGRPSTDTQYF. In DNA form, the CDR3 reads TGTGCCAGCAGCTTGGGGCGACCTAGCACAGATACGCAGTATTTT. The chain uses TRBV7-2 and TRBJ2-3; possible D gene TRBD1, 5 bases. Germline V lookup: CDR1 SGHTA, CDR2 FQGNSA. The CDR3 is 15 residues long. Trimming pared 3 bases from V and 0 bases from J, leaving 10 bases between.

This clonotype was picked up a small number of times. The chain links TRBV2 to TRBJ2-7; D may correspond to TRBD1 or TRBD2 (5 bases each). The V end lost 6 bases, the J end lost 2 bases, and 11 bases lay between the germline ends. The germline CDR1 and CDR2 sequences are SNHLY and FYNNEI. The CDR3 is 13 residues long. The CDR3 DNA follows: TGTGCCAGCAGCCGGGACCAGCCCTACGAGCAGTACTTC. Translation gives CASSRDQPYEQYF.